This note documents a single T cell receptor beta chain sequence. Antigen specificity is unknown. The entry originates in a study of blood T cells in healthy people across ages. Whole-study findings and limits: It was found that TCR beta diversity correlated strongly with the percentage of naive T cells. Diversity was higher, and naive CD4+ cells more numerous, in long-lived donors than in aged donors.

PBMCs numbering at least 6 million were isolated per sample. A J-beta primer mix and a sample-barcoded 5' primer were used in a second PCR of roughly 6 to 12 cycles. Every sample returned 2.5 million or more CDR3-containing paired-end reads. Each CDR3 protein is one row after TCRdb ran MiXCR on the 5' RACE reads. The sample contains about a million distinct CDR3 sequences, more than 30% of which appear only once. Germline CDR1 is DFQATT and CDR2 is SNEGSKA (reference sequence). The length of the CDR3 is 17 residues. The chain is built from TRBV20-1 and TRBJ2-4, with 9 bases that match TRBD1. The closer fit of TRBJ2-5 to the DNA end suggests the J call may be wrong. The sample consisted of blood. The sequence was obtained from a man between 18 and 35 years old in good health. CDR3 region: CSARGTGGDREGETQYF. The CDR3 DNA sequence: TGCAGTGCTAGAGGAACCGGTGGGGACAGGGAAGGGGAGACCCAGTACTTC.